This is a list of T cell receptor beta chains from one sample in a study of cytomegalovirus exposure and HLA in healthy donors. Using immunoSEQ multiplex PCR, the repertoire was profiled, and TCRdb retains in-frame clones only, with some absent. The repertoire holds around 140,000 clones, with around four fifths as singletons. The sequencing input was PBMCs. The receptors derive from a middle-aged man in good health and CMV-seronegative. Both conserved end residues are part of each CDR3. Fields, in order: D gene, J gene, clone size, V gene, CDR3 protein. A D gene is named only where the DNA matches it firmly. A clone size is listed for some rows: how often the clone was seen (once, few, many), or a class if it is expanded.

>-|TRBJ2-3|-|TRBV7-6
CASSLSAEGLGADTQYF
>TRBD1|TRBJ1-1|-|TRBV10-3
CAMRTGRNTEAFF
>TRBD1|TRBJ1-1|-|TRBV28
CASSSITDRMISNTEAFF
>-|TRBJ2-1|-|TRBV5-1
CASSFGGPNEQFF
>-|TRBJ2-3|-|TRBV13
CASSLGPGWADTQYF
>-|TRBJ1-1|-|TRBV29-1
CSVEEGTGNTEAFF
>TRBD2|TRBJ2-3|-|TRBV9
CASSPTSGRSAGTDTQYF
>-|TRBJ1-2|-|TRBV7-3
CASSLGRSGYGYTF
>TRBD1|TRBJ2-5|-|TRBV5-6
CASSSQQGAGETQYF
>-|TRBJ2-2|-|TRBV5-1
CASNPDPRGGELFF
>TRBD2|TRBJ2-5|once|TRBV5-1
CASSSVLAGDLETQYF
>TRBD1|TRBJ2-1|-|TRBV11-3
CASSPSSAGTGLGEQFF
>TRBD1|TRBJ1-5|-|TRBV30
CAWRTGDSNQPQHF
>TRBD2|TRBJ2-3|-|TRBV5-1
CASSFPAGSSDTQYF
>-|TRBJ1-2|-|TRBV14
CASSHKITEGGYTF
>TRBD2|TRBJ2-7|-|TRBV6-1
CASSGGASGRGTYYEQYF
>-|TRBJ1-5|-|TRBV2
CASSSQGSNQPQHF
>TRBD1|TRBJ2-2|-|TRBV2
CASSPQGAGELFF
>TRBD2|TRBJ2-1|-|TRBV15
CATSPLYQAGGYRFF
>-|TRBJ2-3|-|TRBV7-2
CASSLGADTDTQYF
>-|TRBJ2-5|-|TRBV7-2
CASSPVRGLQETQYF
>-|TRBJ1-2|-|TRBV7-9
CASSLQGLLNYGYTF
>-|TRBJ2-7|-|TRBV7-9
CSSSSQGYEQYF
>-|TRBJ1-5|few|TRBV21-1
CASSKKTSGTANQPQHF
>TRBD2|TRBJ2-1|-|TRBV7-6
CASSRTPGTSDRASYNEQFF
>TRBD2|TRBJ2-3|-|TRBV7-3
CASSSQGGTQYF